The 10 T cell receptor beta chains below were found in one sample sequenced in a study of shared clonotypes between healthy human individuals. Clones were sequenced by immunoSEQ multiplex PCR, and TCRdb holds only the in-frame ones, with some missing. The data show a few million clones, about 92% seen once. The source material was naive CD4+ T cells from PBMCs. Subset described: CD45RA+ positively selected. These receptors were collected from a man between 18 and 35 years old in good health. Some clones in this sample may be carry-over from other donors' samples.

Here the CDR3 DNA reads TGTGCCAGCAGTTTCCCCCAGGCAGAGACCCAGTACTTC. As protein: CASSFPQAETQYF. The chain uses TRBV28 and TRBJ2-5, with unresolved D. V gave up 3 bases and J gave up 4 bases, with 9 bases separating them. Germline V gene sequence: CDR1 MDHEN, CDR2 SYDVKM. The CDR3 runs 13 residues.

This chain joins TRBV27 and TRBJ2-1; TRBD2 matches 9 bases. J was trimmed by 12 bases and V by 4 bases; bases with no gene match: 19. The CDR3 is 17 residues long. Per the germline V gene, CDR1 is MNHEY and CDR2 is SMNVEV (reference sequence). Here the CDR3 reads CASSSPLSGSAGDGQFF. DNA for the CDR3: TGTGCCAGCAGTTCCCCCCTTAGCGGGAGTGCCGGAGACGGGCAGTTCTTC.

The genes are TRBV29-1 and TRBJ1-5; 9 positions match TRBD1. CDR1 is SQVTM, CDR2 ANQGSEA, per germline. There are 15 residues in the CDR3. Trimming took 4 bases from V and 1 from J; bases not matched to a gene: 5. The DNA of the CDR3 is TGCAGCGTTGCGGGTGACAGGGGGAGCAATCAGCCCCAGCATTTT. Protein: CSVAGDRGSNQPQHF.

Details on this clone: This CDR3 is also generated by other DNA sequences in the sample. The rearrangement links TRBV7-9 to TRBJ1-5; TRBD1 might be the D (5 bases). There are 14 residues in the CDR3. With 1 base removed from V and 3 bases from J, the gap between germline ends came to 7 bases. From germline, CDR1 is SEHNR and CDR2 FQNEAQ (reference sequence). The CDR3 is CASSLGQNNQPQHF. CDR3 coding DNA: TGTGCCAGCAGCTTAGGACAGAACAATCAGCCCCAGCATTTT.

A note on this clone: A read error may explain this, as a much larger clone is one base away. Other DNA sequences in the same sample also yield this CDR3. The chain carries TRBV28 and TRBJ2-5; D not certain. This CDR3 is 11 amino acids long. Germline V CDR1 and CDR2: MDHEN, SYDVKM. The V and J ends lost 3 bases and 3 bases respectively, with 2 bases between them. CDR3 loop: CASSLKETQYF. The CDR3 DNA is TGTGCCAGCAGTTTGAAAGAGACCCAGTACTTC.

The chain recombines TRBV10-3 with TRBJ2-1, with 11 nucleotides matching TRBD1. The V gene's germline CDR1 is ENHRY and CDR2 SYGVKD. CDR3 length: 15 amino acids. V gave up 6 bases and J gave up 12 bases; unmatched junction bases: 13. The CDR3 DNA is TGTGCCATCAGGGCCGGGACAGGGGGAACTCCGGGGCAGTTCTTC. Protein product: CAIRAGTGGTPGQFF.

This clone was recorded once. Here the CDR3 reads CAISERRPPYEQYF. The CDR3 coding sequence is TGTGCCATCAGTGAGCGGAGGCCGCCCTACGAGCAGTACTTC. This chain links TRBV10-3 with TRBJ2-7; D perhaps matches TRBD2 (5 bases). Trimming removed 2 bases at V and 2 bases at J, with 10 bases between. The germline gives CDR1 ENHRY, CDR2 SYGVKD. This CDR3 has 14 amino acids.

The chain uses TRBV9 and TRBJ1-4, with TRBD1 matching 7 bases. The CDR3 covers 15 residues. V dropped 3 bases and J dropped 7; count of bases not matched to a gene: 9. CDR1 is SGDLS and CDR2 is YYNGEE in the germline V gene. The CDR3 sequence is CASSASTGWSEKLFF. CDR3 nucleotides: TGTGCCAGCAGCGCATCGACAGGGTGGAGTGAAAAACTGTTTTTT.

This chain links TRBV28 with TRBJ2-2; 8 bases are shared with TRBD2. The CDR3 contains 17 residues. CDR1 is MDHEN, CDR2 SYDVKM, per germline. V was pared by 6 bases and J by 4 bases, with 13 bases of the junction left unmatched. The CDR3 sequence: CASSGVVLAEITGELFF. CDR3 coding DNA: TGTGCCAGCAGCGGAGTAGTACTAGCGGAGATCACCGGGGAGCTGTTTTTT.

The rearrangement uses TRBV20-1 and TRBJ2-1; D is unclear. This CDR3 region has 11 residues. Germline V gene data show CDR1 as DFQATT and CDR2 as SNEGSKA (reference sequence). V gave up 4 bases and J gave up 7 bases, with 8 bases separating them. CDR3 protein: CSAILLNEQFF. The CDR3 nucleotides read TGCAGTGCTATTCTCTTAAATGAGCAGTTCTTC.